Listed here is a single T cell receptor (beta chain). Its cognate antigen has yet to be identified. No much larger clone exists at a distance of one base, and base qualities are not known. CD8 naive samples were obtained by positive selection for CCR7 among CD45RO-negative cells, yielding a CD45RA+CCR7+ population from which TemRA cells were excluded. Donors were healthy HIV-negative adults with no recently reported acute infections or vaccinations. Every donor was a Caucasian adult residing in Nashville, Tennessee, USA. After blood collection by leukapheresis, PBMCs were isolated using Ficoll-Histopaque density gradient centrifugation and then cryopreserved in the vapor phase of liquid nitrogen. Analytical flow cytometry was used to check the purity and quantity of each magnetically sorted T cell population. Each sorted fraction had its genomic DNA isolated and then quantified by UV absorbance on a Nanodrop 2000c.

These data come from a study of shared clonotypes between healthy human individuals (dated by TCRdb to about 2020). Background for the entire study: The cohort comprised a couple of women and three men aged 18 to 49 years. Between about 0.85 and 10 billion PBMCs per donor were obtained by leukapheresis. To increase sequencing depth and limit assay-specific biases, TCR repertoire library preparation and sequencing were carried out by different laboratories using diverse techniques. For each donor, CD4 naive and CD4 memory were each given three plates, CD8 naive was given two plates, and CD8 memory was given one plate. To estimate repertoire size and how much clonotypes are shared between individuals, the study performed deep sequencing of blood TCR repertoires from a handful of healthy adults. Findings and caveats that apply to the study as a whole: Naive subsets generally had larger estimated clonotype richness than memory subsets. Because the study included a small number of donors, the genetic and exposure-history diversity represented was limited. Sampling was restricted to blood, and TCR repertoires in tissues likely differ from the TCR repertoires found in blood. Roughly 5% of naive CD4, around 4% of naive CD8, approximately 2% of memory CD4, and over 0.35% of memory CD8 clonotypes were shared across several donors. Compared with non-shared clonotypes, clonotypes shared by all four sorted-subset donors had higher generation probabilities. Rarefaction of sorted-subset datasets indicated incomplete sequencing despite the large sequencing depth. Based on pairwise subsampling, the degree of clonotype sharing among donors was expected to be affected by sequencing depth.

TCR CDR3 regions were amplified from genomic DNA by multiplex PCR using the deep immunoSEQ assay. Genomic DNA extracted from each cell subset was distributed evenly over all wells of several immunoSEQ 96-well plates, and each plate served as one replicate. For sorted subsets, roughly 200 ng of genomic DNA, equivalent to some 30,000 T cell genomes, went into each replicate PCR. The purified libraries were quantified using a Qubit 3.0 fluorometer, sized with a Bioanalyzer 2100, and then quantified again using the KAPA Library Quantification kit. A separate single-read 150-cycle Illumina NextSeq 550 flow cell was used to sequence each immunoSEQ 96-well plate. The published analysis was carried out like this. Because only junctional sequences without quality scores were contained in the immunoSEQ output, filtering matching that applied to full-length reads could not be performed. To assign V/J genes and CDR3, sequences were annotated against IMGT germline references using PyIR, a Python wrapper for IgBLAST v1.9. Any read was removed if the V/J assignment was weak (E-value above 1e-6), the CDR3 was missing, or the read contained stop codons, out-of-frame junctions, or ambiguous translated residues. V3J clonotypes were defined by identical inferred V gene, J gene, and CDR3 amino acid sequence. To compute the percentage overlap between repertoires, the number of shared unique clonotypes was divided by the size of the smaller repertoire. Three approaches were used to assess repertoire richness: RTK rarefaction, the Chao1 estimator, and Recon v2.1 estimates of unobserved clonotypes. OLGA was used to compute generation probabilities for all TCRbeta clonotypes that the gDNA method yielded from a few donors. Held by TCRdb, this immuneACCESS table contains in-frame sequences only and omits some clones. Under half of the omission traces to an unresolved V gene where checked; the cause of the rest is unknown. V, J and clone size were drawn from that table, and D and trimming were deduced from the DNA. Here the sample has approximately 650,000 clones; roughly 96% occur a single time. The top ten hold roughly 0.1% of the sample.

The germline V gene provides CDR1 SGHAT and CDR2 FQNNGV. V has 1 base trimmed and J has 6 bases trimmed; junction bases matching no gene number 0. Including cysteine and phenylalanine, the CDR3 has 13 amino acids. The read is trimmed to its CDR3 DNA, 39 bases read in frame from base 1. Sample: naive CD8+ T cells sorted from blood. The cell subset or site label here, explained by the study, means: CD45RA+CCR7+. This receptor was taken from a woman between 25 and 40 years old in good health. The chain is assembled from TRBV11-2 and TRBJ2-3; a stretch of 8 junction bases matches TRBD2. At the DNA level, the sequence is TGTGCCAGCAGCTTAGCTAGCGGGGATACGCAGTATTTT. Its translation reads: CASSLASGDTQYF.